This T cell receptor beta chain emerged from a study of blood T cell repertoires in COVID-19. The V and J ends lost 5 bases and 2 bases, in that order; junction bases with no gene match: 3. Germline V gene sequence: CDR1 SQVTM, CDR2 ANQGSEA. The CDR3 runs to 12 residues. Profiled with immunoSEQ multiplex PCR; TCRdb holds only in-frame clones, not every one. The repertoire holds 200,000 or so clones, with roughly 90% as singletons. The receptor was derived from a woman under 30 who had recovered from COVID-19. The V gene is TRBV29-1, the J gene TRBJ2-7; 7 bases are a match to TRBD1. Sequenced sample: PBMCs or T cells enriched from blood (not recorded which). CDR3 sequence (DNA): TGCAGCGTTCTCGACAGGGCCTACGAGCAGTACTTC. Its protein is CSVLDRAYEQYF.